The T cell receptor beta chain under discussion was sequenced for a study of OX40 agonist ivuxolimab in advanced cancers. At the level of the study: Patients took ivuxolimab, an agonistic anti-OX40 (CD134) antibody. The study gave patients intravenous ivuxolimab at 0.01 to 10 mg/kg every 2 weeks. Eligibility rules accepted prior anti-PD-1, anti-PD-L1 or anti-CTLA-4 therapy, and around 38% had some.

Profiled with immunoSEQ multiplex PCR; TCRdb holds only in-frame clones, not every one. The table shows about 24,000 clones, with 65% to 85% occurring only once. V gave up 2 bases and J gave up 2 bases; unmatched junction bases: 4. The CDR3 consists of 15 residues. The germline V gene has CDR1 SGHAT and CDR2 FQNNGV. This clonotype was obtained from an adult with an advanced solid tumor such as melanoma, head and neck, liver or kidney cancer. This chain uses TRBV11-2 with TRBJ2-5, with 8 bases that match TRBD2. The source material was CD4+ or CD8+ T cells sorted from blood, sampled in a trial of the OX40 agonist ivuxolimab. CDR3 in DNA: TGTGCCAGCAGCTTACTTAGCGGGGCTCAAGAGACCCAGTACTTC. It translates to CASSLLSGAQETQYF.